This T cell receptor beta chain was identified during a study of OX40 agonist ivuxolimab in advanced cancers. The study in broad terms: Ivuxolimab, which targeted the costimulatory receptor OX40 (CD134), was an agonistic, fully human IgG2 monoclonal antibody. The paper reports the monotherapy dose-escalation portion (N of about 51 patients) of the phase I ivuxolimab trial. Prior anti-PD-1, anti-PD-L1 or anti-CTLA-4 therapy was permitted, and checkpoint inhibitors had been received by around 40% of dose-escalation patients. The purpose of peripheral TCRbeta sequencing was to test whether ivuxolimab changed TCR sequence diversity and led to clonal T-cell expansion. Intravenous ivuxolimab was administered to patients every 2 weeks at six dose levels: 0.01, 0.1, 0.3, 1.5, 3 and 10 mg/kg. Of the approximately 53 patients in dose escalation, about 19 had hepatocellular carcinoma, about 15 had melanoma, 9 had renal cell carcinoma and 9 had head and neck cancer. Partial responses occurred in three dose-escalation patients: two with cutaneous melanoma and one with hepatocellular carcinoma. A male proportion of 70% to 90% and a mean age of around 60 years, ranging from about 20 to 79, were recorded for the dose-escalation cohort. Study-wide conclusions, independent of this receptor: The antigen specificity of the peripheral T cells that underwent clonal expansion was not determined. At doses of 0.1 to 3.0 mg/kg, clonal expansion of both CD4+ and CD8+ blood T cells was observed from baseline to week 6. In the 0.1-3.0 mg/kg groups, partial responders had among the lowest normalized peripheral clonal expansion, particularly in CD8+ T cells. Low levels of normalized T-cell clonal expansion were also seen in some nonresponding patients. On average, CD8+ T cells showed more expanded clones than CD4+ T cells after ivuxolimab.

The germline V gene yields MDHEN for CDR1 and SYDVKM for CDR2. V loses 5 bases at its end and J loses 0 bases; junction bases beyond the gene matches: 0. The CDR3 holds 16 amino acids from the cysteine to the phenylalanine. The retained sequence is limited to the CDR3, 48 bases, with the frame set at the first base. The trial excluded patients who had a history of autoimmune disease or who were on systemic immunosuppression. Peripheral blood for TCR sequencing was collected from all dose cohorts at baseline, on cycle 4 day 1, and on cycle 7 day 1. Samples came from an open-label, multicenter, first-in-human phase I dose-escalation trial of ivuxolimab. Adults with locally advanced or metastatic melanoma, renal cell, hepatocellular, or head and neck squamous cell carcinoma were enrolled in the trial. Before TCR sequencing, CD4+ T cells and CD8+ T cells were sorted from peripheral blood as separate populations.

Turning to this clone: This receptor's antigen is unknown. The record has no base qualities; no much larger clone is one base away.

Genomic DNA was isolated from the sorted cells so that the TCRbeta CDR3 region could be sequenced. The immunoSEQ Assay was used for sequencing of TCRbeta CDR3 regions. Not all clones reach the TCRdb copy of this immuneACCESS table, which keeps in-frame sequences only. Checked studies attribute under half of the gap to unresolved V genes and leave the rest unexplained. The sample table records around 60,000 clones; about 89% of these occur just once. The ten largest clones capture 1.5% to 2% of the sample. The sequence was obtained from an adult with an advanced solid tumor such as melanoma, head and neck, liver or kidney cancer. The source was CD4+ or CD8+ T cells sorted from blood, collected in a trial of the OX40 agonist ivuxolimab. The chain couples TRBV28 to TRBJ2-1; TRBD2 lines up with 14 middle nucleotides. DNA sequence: TGTGCCAGCAGTGGACTAGCGGGGGGCTCCTACAATGAGCAGTTCTTC. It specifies CASSGLAGGSYNEQFF. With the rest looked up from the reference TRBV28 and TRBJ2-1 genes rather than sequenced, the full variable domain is DVKVTQSSRYLVKRTGEKVFLECVQDMDHENMFWYRQDPGLGLRLIYFSYDVKMKEKGDIPEGYSVSREKKERFSLILESASTNQTSMYLCASSGLAGGSYNEQFFGPGTRLTVL.